This paragraph reports one TCR beta chain. What it binds is not known. A second PCR, run for roughly 7 to 11 cycles, used a sample-barcoded 5' primer plus a J-beta primer mix. TCRdb used MiXCR to reprocess the 5' RACE reads, holding one entry per CDR3 protein. The table shows roughly 800,000 distinct CDR3 sequences, with roughly 24% occurring only once. The record originates from a study of blood T cells in healthy people across ages. Findings and limits, study-wide: The study found TCR beta diversity correlated strongly with naive T cell percentage. Nothing was known about donor CMV status, and this possibly confounded expanded clonotype changes.

Germline loops: CDR1 SNHLY, CDR2 FYNNEI. V gave up 1 base and J gave up 10 bases, with 14 bases separating them. There are 14 residues in the CDR3. This sample also belongs to another study, concerning T cells of mothers and their children. That paper states: All extracted RNA went into cDNA synthesis, roughly 1.5 ug per 15 ul.

The V call is TRBV2, the J call TRBJ2-4, with a possible D match to TRBD2 (6 bases). The sequencing sample was made of blood. The TCR sequence derives from a boy aged 5-17 years in good health. The chain's CDR3 is CASSEDPVRGIQYF. The CDR3 coding sequence is TGTGCCAGCAGTGAAGATCCAGTTCGGGGGATTCAGTACTTC.